This TCR beta chain was observed in a study of blood T cell repertoires in COVID-19. As for the study in general: Sites across the United States, Italy and Spain contributed samples from acute and convalescent COVID-19. T cells, B-cell-depleted T cells, or PBMCs provided the cDNA or gDNA that served as material.

During active infection, Seattle patients enrolled and were then monitored through disease. Authors' analysis steps: Scientists estimated how many nucleated cells there were by amplifying reference gene primers. Profiling relied on immunoSEQ multiplex PCR, and the TCRdb table lists in-frame clones only, not all of them. That table furnishes V, J and clone size, whereas the DNA furnished D and trimming. This sample has roughly 160,000 clones; 70% to 90% occur once, and the top ten carry under 0.7%. Looked up from germline, CDR1 is GTSNPN and CDR2 is SVGIG (reference sequence). The CDR3 runs 12 residues. The J segment lost 7 bases and the V segment lost 8 bases, leaving 9 bases of the junction unmatched.

This rearrangement joins TRBV30 to TRBJ1-1; the match to TRBD1 covers 8 bases. The clonotype comes from a man in his sixties with COVID-19, enrolled during active disease. What was sequenced was peripheral blood. The CDR3 coding sequence is TGTGCCCACTCCGGACAGGGCGGTGAAGCTTTCTTT. It yields the protein CAHSGQGGEAFF.